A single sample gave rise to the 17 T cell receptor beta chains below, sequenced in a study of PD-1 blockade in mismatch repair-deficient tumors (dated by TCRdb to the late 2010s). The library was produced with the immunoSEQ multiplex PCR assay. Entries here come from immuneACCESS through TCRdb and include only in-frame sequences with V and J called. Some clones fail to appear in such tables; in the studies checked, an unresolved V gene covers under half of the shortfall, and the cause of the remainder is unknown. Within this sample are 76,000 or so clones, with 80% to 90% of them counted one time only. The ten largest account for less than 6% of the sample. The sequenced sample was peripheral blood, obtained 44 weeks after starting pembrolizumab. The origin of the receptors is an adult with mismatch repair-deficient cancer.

CDR3 in amino acids: CASSLYPGSEKLFF. CDR3 nucleotide sequence: TGCGCCAGCAGCTTGTATCCAGGGAGTGAAAAACTGTTTTTT. The rearrangement joins TRBV5-1 to TRBJ1-4; the D gene is possibly TRBD1 (5 bases). CDR3 length equals 14 residues. Germline V CDR1 and CDR2: SGHRS, YFSETQ. Between the trimmed V and J ends, which lost 1 base and 7 bases, there was a span of 11 bases.

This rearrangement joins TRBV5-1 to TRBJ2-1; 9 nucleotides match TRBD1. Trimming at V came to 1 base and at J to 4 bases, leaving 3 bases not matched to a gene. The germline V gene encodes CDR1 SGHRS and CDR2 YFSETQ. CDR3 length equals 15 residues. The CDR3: CASSLRQGVYNEQFF. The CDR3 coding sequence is TGCGCCAGCAGCTTGCGACAGGGGGTTTACAATGAGCAGTTCTTC.

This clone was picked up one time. CDR3 DNA: TGTGCCAGCACCCACGACCCTAGCGGGGGCACCGGGGAGCTGTTTTTT. Translating it yields CASTHDPSGGTGELFF. This rearrangement joins TRBV6-6 to TRBJ2-2; 10 bases are shared with TRBD2. Per germline, CDR1 MNHNY and CDR2 SVGAGI (reference sequence). CDR3 length equals 16 residues. The trim removed 7 bases at V and 4 bases at J, leaving 9 bases unmatched.

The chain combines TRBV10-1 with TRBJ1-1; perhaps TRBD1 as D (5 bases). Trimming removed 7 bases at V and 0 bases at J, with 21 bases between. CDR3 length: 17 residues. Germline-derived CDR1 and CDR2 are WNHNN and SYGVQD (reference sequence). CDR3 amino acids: CASTRPPQGPMNTEAFF. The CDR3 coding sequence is TGCGCCAGCACTCGCCCCCCCCAGGGACCCATGAACACTGAAGCTTTCTTT.

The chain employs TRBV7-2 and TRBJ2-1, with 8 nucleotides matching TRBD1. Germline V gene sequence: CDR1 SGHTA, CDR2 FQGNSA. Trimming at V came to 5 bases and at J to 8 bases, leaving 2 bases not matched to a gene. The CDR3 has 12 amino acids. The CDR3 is CASSPTGDEQFF. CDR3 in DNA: TGTGCCAGCAGCCCGACAGGGGATGAGCAGTTCTTC.

CDR3 residues: CASSPTGVPVYEQYF. The CDR3 DNA reads as TGTGCCAGCAGCCCTACAGGGGTCCCCGTCTACGAGCAGTACTTC. This chain uses TRBV13 with TRBJ2-7; 7 bases align to TRBD1. The germline V gene has CDR1 PRHDT and CDR2 FYEKMQ (reference sequence). This CDR3 comprises 15 residues. After removal of 5 bases from V and 3 bases from J, the junction contained 10 bases not matched to a gene.

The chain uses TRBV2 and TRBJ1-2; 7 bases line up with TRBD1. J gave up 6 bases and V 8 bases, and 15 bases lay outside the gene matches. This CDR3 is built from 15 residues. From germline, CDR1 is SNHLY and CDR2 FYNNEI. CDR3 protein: CASPGGGEKSNGYTF. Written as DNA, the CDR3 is TGTGCCAGCCCGGGAGGGGGCGAGAAATCGAATGGCTACACCTTC.

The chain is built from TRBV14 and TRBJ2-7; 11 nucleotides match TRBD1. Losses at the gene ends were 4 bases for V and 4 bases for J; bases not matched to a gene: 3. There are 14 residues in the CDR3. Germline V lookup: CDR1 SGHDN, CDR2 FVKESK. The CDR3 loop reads CASSLGQGEYEQYF. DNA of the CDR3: TGTGCCAGCAGCCTGGGACAGGGGGAGTACGAGCAGTACTTC.

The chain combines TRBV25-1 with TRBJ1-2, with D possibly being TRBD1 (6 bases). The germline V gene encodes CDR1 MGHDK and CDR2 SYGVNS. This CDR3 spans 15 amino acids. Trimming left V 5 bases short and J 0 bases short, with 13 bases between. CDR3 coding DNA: TGTGCCAGCAGTAACAATCGACAGGCTAACTATGGCTACACCTTC. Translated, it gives CASSNNRQANYGYTF.

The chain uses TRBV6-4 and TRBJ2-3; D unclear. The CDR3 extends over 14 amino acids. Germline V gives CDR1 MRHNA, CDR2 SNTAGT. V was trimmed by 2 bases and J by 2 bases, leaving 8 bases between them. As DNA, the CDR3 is TGTGCCAGCAGTGACAATGTGAACACAGATACGCAGTATTTT. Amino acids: CASSDNVNTDTQYF.

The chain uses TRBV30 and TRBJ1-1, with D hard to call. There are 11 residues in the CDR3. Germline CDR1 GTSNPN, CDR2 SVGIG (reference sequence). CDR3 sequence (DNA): TGTGCGATGGAGCGGAACACTGAAGCTTTCTTT. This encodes CAMERNTEAFF.

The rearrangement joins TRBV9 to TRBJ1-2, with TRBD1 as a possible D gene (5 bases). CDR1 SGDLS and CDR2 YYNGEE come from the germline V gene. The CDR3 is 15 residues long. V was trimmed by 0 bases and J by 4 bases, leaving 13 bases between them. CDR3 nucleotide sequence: TGTGCCAGCAGCGTAGCTGGGGGTCAGGGCTATGGCTACACCTTC. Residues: CASSVAGGQGYGYTF.

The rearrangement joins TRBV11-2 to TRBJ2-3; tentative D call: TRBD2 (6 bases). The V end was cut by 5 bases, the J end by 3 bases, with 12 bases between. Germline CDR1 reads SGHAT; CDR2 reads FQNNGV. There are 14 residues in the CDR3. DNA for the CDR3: TGTGCCAGCAGCGGGACTGCCTGGACAGATACGCAGTATTTT. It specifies CASSGTAWTDTQYF.

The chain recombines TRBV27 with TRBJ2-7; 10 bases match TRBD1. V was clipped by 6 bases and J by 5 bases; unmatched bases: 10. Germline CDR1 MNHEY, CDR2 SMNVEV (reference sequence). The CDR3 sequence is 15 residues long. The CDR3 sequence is CASRRAGQGFHEQYF. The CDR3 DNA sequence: TGTGCCAGCAGAAGGGCGGGACAGGGGTTCCACGAGCAGTACTTC.

The CDR3 region is CASSLVPSYEQYF. The CDR3 nucleotides are TGTGCCAGCAGCTTGGTCCCGAGCTACGAGCAGTACTTC. The chain is built from TRBV5-5 and TRBJ2-7, with D uncertain. This CDR3 spans 13 amino acids. The germline V and J ends were trimmed by 0 bases and 3 bases, with 7 bases remaining between them. Germline CDR1 and CDR2: SGHKS and YYEKEE (reference sequence).

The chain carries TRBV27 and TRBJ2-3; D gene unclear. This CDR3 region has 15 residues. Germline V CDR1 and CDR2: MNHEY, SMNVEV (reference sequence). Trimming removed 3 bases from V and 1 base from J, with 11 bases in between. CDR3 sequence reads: CASSFLGPGTDTQYF. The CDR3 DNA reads TGTGCCAGCAGTTTCCTAGGGCCGGGCACAGATACGCAGTATTTT.

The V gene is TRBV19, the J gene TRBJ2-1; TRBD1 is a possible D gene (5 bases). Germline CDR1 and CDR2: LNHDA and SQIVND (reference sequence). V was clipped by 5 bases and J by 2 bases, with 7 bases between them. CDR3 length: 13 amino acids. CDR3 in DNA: TGTGCCAGTAGTTCAGGGACCTACAATGAGCAGTTCTTC. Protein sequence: CASSSGTYNEQFF.